This T cell receptor (beta chain) was sequenced for a study of control samples from healthy donors and cancer patients. Germline loops: CDR1 LNHNV, CDR2 YYDKDF (reference sequence). CDR3 length: 15 residues. V lost 0 bases, J lost 5 bases, and 11 bases lay in between. Repertoires were generated with immunoSEQ multiplex PCR, while TCRdb's copy carries only in-frame clones and drops some. The sample includes some 140,000 clones, roughly nine tenths of them seen just once. This sequence was found in a woman aged 25 to 39 in good health. This chain links TRBV15 with TRBJ1-5; D unresolved. The sequencing sample was made of blood. The CDR3 region has the DNA TGTGCCACCAGCAGAGATTACGCACAGTATCAGCCCCAGCATTTT. Translation gives CATSRDYAQYQPQHF.